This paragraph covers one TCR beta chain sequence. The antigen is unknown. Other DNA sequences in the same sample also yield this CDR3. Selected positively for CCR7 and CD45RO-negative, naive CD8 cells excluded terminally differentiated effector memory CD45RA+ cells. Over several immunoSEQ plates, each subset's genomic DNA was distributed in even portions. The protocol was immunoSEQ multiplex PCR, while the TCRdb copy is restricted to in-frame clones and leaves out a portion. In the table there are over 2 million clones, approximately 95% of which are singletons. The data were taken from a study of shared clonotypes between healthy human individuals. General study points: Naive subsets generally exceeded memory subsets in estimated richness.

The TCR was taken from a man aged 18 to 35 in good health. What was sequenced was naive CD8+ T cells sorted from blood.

The chain's CDR3 is CASSLGQGAAGELFF. The CDR3 DNA reads TGTGCCAGCAGCTTAGGACAGGGGGCGGCCGGGGAGCTGTTTTTT. The V gene is TRBV7-6, the J gene TRBJ2-2, with TRBD1 matching over 10 bases. CDR1 is SGHVS, CDR2 FNYEAQ, per germline. The CDR3 has 15 residues. V gave up 1 base and J gave up 6 bases; unmatched junction bases: 2.